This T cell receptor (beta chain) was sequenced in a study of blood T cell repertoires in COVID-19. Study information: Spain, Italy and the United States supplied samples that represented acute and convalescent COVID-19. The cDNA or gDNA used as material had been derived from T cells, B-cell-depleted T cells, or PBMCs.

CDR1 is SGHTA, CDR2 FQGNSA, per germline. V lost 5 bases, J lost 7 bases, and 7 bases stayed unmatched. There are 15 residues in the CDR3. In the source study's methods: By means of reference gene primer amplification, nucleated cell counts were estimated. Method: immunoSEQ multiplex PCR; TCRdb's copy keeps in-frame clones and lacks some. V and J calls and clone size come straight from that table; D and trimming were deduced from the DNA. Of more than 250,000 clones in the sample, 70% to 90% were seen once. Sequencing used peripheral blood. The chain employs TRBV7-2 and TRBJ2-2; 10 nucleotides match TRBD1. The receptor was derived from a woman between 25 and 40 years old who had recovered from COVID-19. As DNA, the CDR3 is TGTGCCAGCAGCCAGCGGGACAGGGGTAACGGGGAGCTGTTTTTT. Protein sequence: CASSQRDRGNGELFF.